This T cell receptor beta chain was retrieved from a study of blood T cell repertoires in COVID-19. Study background: The study drew acute and convalescent COVID-19 samples from the United States, Italy and Spain. Sources were T cells, B-cell-depleted T cells, or PBMCs; the material itself was cDNA or gDNA.

The germline V gene encodes CDR1 MDHEN and CDR2 SYDVKM. This CDR3 spans 13 amino acids. Trimming removed 3 bases at V and 7 bases at J, with 12 bases between. As processed by the authors: Estimation of nucleated cell counts relied on the amplification of reference gene primers. The data were produced by immunoSEQ multiplex PCR, yet TCRdb's version contains in-frame clones alone and is incomplete. V, J and clone size reflect that table, while D and trimming were determined from the DNA. This sample carries 64,000 or so clones, approximately 86% of them seen once, and the ten largest clones take roughly 1.2%.

Sequencing used peripheral blood. This clonotype was obtained from a man between 35 and 55 years old with acute or convalescent COVID-19. This chain joins TRBV28 and TRBJ1-2; tentative D call: TRBD1 (5 bases). The CDR3: CASSFSGLPGYTF. The DNA of the CDR3 is TGTGCCAGCAGTTTTTCAGGGCTCCCTGGCTACACCTTC.